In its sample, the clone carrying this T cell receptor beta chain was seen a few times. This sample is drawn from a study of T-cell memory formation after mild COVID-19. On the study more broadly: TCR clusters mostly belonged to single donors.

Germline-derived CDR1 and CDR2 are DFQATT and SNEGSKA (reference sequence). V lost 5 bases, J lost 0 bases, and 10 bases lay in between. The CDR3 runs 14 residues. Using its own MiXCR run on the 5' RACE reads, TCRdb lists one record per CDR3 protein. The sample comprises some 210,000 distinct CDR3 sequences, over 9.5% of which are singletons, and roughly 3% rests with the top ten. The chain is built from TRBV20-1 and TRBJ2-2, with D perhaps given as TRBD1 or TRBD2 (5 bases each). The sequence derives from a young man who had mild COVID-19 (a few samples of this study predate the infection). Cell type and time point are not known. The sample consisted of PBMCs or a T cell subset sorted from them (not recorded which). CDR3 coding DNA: TGCAGTGCTGGGGGTGGAGCGAACACCGGGGAGCTGTTTTTT. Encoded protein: CSAGGGANTGELFF.